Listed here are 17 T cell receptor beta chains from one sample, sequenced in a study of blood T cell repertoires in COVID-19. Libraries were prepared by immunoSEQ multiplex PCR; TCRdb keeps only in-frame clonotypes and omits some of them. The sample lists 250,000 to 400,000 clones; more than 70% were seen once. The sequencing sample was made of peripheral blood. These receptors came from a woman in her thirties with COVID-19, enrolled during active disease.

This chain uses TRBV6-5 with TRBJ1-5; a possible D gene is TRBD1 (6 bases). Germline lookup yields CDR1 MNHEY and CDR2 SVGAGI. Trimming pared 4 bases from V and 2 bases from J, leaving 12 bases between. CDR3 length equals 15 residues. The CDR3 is CASSLDSLGNQPQHF. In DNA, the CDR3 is TGTGCCAGCAGTTTGGACAGCCTGGGCAATCAGCCCCAGCATTTT.

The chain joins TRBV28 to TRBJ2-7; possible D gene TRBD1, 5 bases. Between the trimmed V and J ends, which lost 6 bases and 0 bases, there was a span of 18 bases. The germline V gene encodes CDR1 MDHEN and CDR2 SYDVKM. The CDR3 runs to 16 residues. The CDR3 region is CASRGSTGTSSYEQYV. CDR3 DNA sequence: TGTGCCAGCAGGGGATCTACAGGTACAAGCTCCTACGAGCAGTACGTC.

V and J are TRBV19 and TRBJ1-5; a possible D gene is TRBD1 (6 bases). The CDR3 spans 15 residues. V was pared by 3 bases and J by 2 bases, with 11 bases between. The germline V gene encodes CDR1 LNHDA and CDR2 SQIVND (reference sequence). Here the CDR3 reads CASSITGNGNQPQHF. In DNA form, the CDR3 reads TGTGCCAGTAGTATTACAGGGAACGGCAATCAGCCCCAGCATTTT.

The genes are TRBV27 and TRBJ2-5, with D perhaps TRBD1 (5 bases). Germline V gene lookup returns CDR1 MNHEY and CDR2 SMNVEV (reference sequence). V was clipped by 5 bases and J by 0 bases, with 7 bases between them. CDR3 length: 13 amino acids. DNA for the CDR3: TGTGCCAGCAGTGAAGGGGACCAAGAGACCCAGTACTTC. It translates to CASSEGDQETQYF.

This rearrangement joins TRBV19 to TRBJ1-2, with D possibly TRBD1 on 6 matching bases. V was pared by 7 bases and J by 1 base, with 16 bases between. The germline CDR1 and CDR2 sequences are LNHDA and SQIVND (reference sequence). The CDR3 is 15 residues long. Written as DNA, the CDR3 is TGTGCCAGTACCCCAATACACAGGGATAACTATGGCTACACCTTC. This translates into CASTPIHRDNYGYTF.

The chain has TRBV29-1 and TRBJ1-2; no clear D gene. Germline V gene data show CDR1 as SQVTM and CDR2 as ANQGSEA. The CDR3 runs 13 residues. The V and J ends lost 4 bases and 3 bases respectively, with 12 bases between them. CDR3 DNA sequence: TGCAGCGTTGCATCGGGTGCTTACTATGGCTACACCTTC. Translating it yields CSVASGAYYGYTF.

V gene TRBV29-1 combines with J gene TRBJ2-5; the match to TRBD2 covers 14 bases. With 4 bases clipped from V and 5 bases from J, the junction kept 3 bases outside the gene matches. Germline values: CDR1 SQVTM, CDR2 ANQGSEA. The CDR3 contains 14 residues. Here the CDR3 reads CSVGWTSGGETQYF. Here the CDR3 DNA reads TGCAGCGTTGGGTGGACTAGCGGGGGGGAGACCCAGTACTTC.

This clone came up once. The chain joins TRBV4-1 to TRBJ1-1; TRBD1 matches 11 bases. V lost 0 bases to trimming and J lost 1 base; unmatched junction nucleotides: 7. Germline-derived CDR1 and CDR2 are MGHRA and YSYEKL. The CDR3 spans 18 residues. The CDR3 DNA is TGCGCCAGCAGCCAAGATCCCGGACAGGGGGCCCGGAACACTGAAGCTTTCTTT. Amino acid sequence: CASSQDPGQGARNTEAFF.

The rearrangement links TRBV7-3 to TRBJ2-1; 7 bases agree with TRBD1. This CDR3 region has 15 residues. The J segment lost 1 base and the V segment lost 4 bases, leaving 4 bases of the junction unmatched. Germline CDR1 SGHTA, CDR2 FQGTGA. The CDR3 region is CASSWDSGSYNEQFF. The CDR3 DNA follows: TGTGCCAGCAGCTGGGACAGCGGATCCTACAATGAGCAGTTCTTC.

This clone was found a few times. The CDR3 is CASSLIGGTGYTF. The CDR3 DNA follows: TGTGCCAGCAGCCTTATAGGGGGAACGGGCTACACCTTC. The chain carries TRBV5-8 and TRBJ1-2, with a tentative D call TRBD1 (6 bases). In germline, CDR1 is SGHTS, CDR2 YDEGEE. Trimming took 4 bases from V and 8 from J, leaving 15 bases between them. There are 13 residues in the CDR3.

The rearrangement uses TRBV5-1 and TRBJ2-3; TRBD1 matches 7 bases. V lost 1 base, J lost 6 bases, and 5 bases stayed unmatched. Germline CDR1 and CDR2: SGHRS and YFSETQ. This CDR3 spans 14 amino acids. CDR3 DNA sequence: TGCGCCAGCAGCTTGTCAGGGGGTCGGGATACGCAGTATTTT. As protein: CASSLSGGRDTQYF.

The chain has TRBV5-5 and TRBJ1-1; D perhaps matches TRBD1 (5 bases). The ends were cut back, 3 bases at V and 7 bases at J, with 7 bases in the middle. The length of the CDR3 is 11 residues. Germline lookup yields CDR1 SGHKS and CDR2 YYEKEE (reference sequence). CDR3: CASSWGGEAFF. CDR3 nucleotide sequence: TGTGCCAGCAGCTGGGGGGGTGAAGCTTTCTTT.

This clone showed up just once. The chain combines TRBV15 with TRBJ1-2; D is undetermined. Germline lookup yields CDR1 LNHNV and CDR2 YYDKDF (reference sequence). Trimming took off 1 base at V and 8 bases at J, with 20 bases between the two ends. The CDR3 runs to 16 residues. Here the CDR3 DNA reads TGTGCCACCAGCAGAGCCAGCCGAGGGCTTTCCGGGGGCTACACCTTC. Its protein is CATSRASRGLSGGYTF.

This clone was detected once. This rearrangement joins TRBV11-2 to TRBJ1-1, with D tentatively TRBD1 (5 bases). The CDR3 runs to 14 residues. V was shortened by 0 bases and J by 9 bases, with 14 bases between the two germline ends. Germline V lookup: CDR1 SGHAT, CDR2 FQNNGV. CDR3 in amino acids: CASSLEVSGGKAFF. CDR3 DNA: TGTGCCAGCAGCTTAGAAGTATCGGGGGGAAAAGCTTTCTTT.

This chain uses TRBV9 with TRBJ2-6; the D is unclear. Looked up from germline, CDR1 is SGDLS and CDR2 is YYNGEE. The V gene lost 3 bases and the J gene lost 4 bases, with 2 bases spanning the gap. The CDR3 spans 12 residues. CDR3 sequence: CASSAGANVLTF. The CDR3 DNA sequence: TGTGCCAGCAGCGCGGGGGCCAACGTCCTGACTTTC.

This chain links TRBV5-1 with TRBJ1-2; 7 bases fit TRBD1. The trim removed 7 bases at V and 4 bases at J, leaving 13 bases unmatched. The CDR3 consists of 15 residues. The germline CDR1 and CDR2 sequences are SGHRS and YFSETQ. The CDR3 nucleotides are TGCGCCAGCGCCAGGGGGGCAGGGGAAGCCTATGGCTACACCTTC. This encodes CASARGAGEAYGYTF. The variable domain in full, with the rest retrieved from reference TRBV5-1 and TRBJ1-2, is KAGVTQTPRYLIKTRGQQVTLSCSPISGHRSVSWYQQTPGQGLQFLFEYFSETQRNKGNFPGRFSGRQFSNSRSEMNVSTLELGDSALYLCASARGAGEAYGYTFGSGTRLTVV.

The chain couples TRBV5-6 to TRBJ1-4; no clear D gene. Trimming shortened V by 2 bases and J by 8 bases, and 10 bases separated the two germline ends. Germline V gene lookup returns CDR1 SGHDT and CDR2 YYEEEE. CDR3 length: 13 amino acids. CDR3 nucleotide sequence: TGTGCCAGCAGCTTTTCGACATCAGAAAAACTGTTTTTT. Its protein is CASSFSTSEKLFF.